These 28 T cell receptor beta chains originate from one sample sequenced in a study of T cell repertoires in cytomegalovirus infection. TCRdb processed the reads anew with MiXCR; each CDR3 protein has one entry. This table holds hundreds of thousands of distinct CDR3 sequences, 25% to 35% found once. No antigen has been assigned to these receptors. The starting material was cultured PBMCs, obtained from culture after CMV antigen stimulation. The receptors derive from a human donor in good health (CMV status not recorded). Some clones in this sample may be carry-over from other donors' samples.

This clonotype showed up many times. The chain carries TRBV7-8 and TRBJ2-2; TRBD1 is a possible D gene (6 bases). Trimming shortened V by 5 bases and J by 0 bases, and 13 bases separated the two germline ends. Per the germline V gene, CDR1 is SGHVS and CDR2 is FQNEAQ. CDR3 size: 16 residues. DNA for the CDR3: TGTGCCAGCAGCACCACAGGGAGAGCGAACACCGGGGAGCTGTTTTTT. It encodes CASSTTGRANTGELFF.

The chain has TRBV2 and TRBJ2-5, with a weak D call TRBD1 (5 bases). There are 15 residues in the CDR3. CDR1 and CDR2 (germline): SNHLY, FYNNEI. V was cut by 2 bases and J by 2 bases, with 12 bases left in between. CDR3 region: CASSETRQPQETQYF. CDR3 sequence (DNA): TGTGCCAGCAGTGAAACCCGACAGCCACAAGAGACCCAGTACTTC.

The V gene is TRBV27, the J gene TRBJ2-5; 8 bases are a match to TRBD1. CDR1 and CDR2 from the germline V gene are MNHEY and SMNVEV (reference sequence). Trimming cost V 4 bases and J 0 bases; bases outside gene matches: 4. This CDR3 comprises 15 residues. The CDR3, as DNA: TGTGCCAGCAGTTCAAGGGACAGGTACCAAGAGACCCAGTACTTC. This translates into CASSSRDRYQETQYF.

This chain links TRBV5-1 with TRBJ2-6, with D perhaps TRBD1 (5 bases). The ends were cut back, 0 bases at V and 0 bases at J, with 7 bases in the middle. Per germline, CDR1 SGHRS and CDR2 YFSETQ. This CDR3 region has 16 residues. In DNA form, the CDR3 reads TGCGCCAGCAGCTTGGTGCAGGGCTCTGGGGCCAACGTCCTGACTTTC. Translation: CASSLVQGSGANVLTF.

The genes are TRBV7-2 and TRBJ2-7; D might be TRBD1 or TRBD2, each matching 5 bases. Trimming cost V 3 bases and J 1 base, with 16 bases left between them. Germline V gives CDR1 SGHTA, CDR2 FQGNSA. The CDR3 sequence is 16 residues long. The CDR3 bases are TGTGCCAGCAGCTTTCAGGGAGCGGCCTCATCCTACGAGCAGTACTTC. This codes for CASSFQGAASSYEQYF.

The genes are TRBV19 and TRBJ2-2; D unresolved. Trimming pared 2 bases from V and 6 bases from J, leaving 19 bases between. This CDR3 region has 17 residues. CDR1 is LNHDA, CDR2 SQIVND, per germline (reference sequence). CDR3 nucleotide sequence: TGTGCCAGTAGTATAAAGGTACTCCCCCGGCCCGCCGGGGAGCTGTTTTTT. Amino acids: CASSIKVLPRPAGELFF. The entire variable domain, with the rest obtained from reference TRBV19 and TRBJ2-2, is as follows: DGGITQSPKYLFRKEGQNVTLSCEQNLNHDAMYWYRQDPGQGLRLIYYSQIVNDFQKGDIAEGYSVSREKKESFPLTVTSAQKNPTAFYLCASSIKVLPRPAGELFFGEGSRLTVL.

The chain joins TRBV6-6 to TRBJ2-7, with 7 bases identical to TRBD1. Germline CDR1 and CDR2: MNHNY and SVGAGI (reference sequence). V gave up 9 bases and J gave up 6 bases; unmatched junction bases: 5. CDR3 size: 11 residues. CDR3 coding DNA: TGTGCCAGTGACAGGGATTCCGAGCAGTACTTC. Translated: CASDRDSEQYF.

Only a few counts were recorded for this clonotype. The chain is built from TRBV6-1 and TRBJ1-1; 8 bases line up with TRBD1. V lost 5 bases, J lost 3 bases, and 5 bases stayed unmatched. The CDR3 runs to 14 residues. Germline V lookup: CDR1 MNHNS, CDR2 SASEGT. CDR3 region: CASSLKTGDTEAFF. For the CDR3, the DNA is TGTGCCAGCAGTCTTAAGACAGGGGACACTGAAGCTTTCTTT.

The J gene is TRBJ1-5, the V gene TRBV19; TRBD1 might be the D (6 bases). CDR3 size: 15 residues. Trimming shortened V by 5 bases and J by 11 bases, and 22 bases separated the two germline ends. The germline V gene has CDR1 LNHDA and CDR2 SQIVND (reference sequence). The CDR3 bases are TGTGCCAGTAGTTTCGGCCAGGGGACCTCTCTTGCCCAGCATTTT. This encodes CASSFGQGTSLAQHF.

The rearrangement joins TRBV7-2 to TRBJ2-1, with TRBD2 matching 8 bases. The V gene end was trimmed by 8 bases and the J gene end by 0 bases; junction bases not matched to a gene: 6. CDR3 length equals 15 residues. Germline V gives CDR1 SGHTA, CDR2 FQGNSA. The CDR3 sequence: CASGQRGSSYNEQFF. Here the CDR3 DNA reads TGTGCCAGCGGTCAGCGGGGGAGCTCCTACAATGAGCAGTTCTTC.

The chain couples TRBV9 to TRBJ2-1; weak D call: TRBD2 (6 bases). The ends were cut back, 3 bases at V and 4 bases at J, with 11 bases in the middle. The CDR3 length is 14 residues. Germline V gene data show CDR1 as SGDLS and CDR2 as YYNGEE. The CDR3, as DNA: TGTGCCAGCAGCGAGGTAGCGGTGTACAATGAGCAGTTCTTC. Translation gives CASSEVAVYNEQFF.

By sample fraction, this clonotype is medium-sized (0.01 to 0.1%). The rearrangement uses TRBV7-2 and TRBJ2-7; 11 nucleotides agree with TRBD2. V was pared by 2 bases and J by 7 bases, with 4 bases of the junction left unmatched. This CDR3 is built from 14 residues. The germline V gene has CDR1 SGHTA and CDR2 FQGNSA. This chain's CDR3 is CASSLILAGGEQYF. CDR3 DNA: TGTGCCAGCAGCTTAATCCTAGCGGGGGGAGAGCAGTACTTC.

Comments on this clonotype: A junction boundary mismatches the germline segment, possibly from a read error. The genes are TRBV4-1 and TRBJ2-7, with TRBD2 as a possible D gene (6 bases). The CDR3 contains 16 residues. Germline V gene lookup returns CDR1 MGHRA and CDR2 YSYEKL. CDR3 DNA: TGTGCCAGCAGTCTTAGCGCCAGCGGGCCCTCCTACGAGCAGTACTTC. This gives the protein CASSLSASGPSYEQYF.

V and J are TRBV29-1 and TRBJ2-1; 10 nucleotides match TRBD2. Germline CDR1 SQVTM, CDR2 ANQGSEA. There are 14 residues in the CDR3. With V trimmed by 8 bases and J by 5 bases, 9 bases remained unmatched. The CDR3 loop reads CSLPAGTSDNEQFF. The CDR3 DNA is TGCAGCCTCCCAGCCGGGACTAGCGACAATGAGCAGTTCTTC.

The chain carries TRBV27 and TRBJ2-1, with D maybe TRBD1 (6 bases). Trimming left V 6 bases short and J 6 bases short, with 15 bases between. The CDR3 runs 14 residues. Germline V gives CDR1 MNHEY, CDR2 SMNVEV (reference sequence). The chain's CDR3 is CASSPLVGGNEQFF. The CDR3 DNA follows: TGTGCCAGCAGCCCACTGGTAGGGGGCAATGAGCAGTTCTTC.

V gene TRBV20-1 combines with J gene TRBJ1-4; D is possibly TRBD1 (6 bases). The V end lost 8 bases, the J end lost 3 bases, and 13 bases lay between the germline ends. Germline CDR1 is DFQATT and CDR2 is SNEGSKA (reference sequence). This CDR3 has 13 amino acids. CDR3 coding DNA: TGCAGTCTCGGGGGCAGACCTAATGAAAAACTGTTTTTT. It is translated as CSLGGRPNEKLFF.

The chain couples TRBV5-6 to TRBJ2-3; 10 bases agree with TRBD2. CDR3 size: 17 residues. The germline V gene has CDR1 SGHDT and CDR2 YYEEEE. J gave up 3 bases and V 0 bases, and 7 bases lay outside the gene matches. As DNA, the CDR3 is TGTGCCAGCAGCTTGGGAGCTAGCGGGAGTGGAACAGATACGCAGTATTTT. Protein product: CASSLGASGSGTDTQYF. Full variable domain (remainder filled in from reference TRBV5-6 and TRBJ2-3): DAGVTQSPTHLIKTRGQQVTLRCSPKSGHDTVSWYQQALGQGPQFIFQYYEEEERQRGNFPDRFSGHQFPNYSSELNVNALLLGDSALYLCASSLGASGSGTDTQYFGPGTRLTVL.

This clonotype was seen repeatedly, ten times or more. J is TRBJ2-7 and V is TRBV7-2; 10 bases agree with TRBD2. V trimming: 5 bases; J trimming: 0 bases; junction bases outside the gene matches: 4. CDR3 length: 15 amino acids. Germline V gene sequence: CDR1 SGHTA, CDR2 FQGNSA. CDR3 sequence: CASSPGLANSYEQYF. CDR3 DNA: TGTGCCAGCAGCCCGGGACTAGCGAACTCCTACGAGCAGTACTTC.

Many counts were recorded for this clonotype. The gene calls are TRBV7-2 and TRBJ2-3; a weak D match, TRBD2 (6 bases). CDR3 size: 16 residues. Germline CDR1 SGHTA, CDR2 FQGNSA. Trimming pared 0 bases from V and 4 bases from J, leaving 14 bases between. In DNA form, the CDR3 reads TGTGCCAGCAGCTTAGCCCAGACTAGTATTTCAGATACGCAGTATTTT. This codes for CASSLAQTSISDTQYF.

J is TRBJ1-1 and V is TRBV9, with a weak D call TRBD1 (5 bases). Germline CDR1 is SGDLS and CDR2 is YYNGEE. Trimming cost V 3 bases and J 2 bases, with 11 bases left between them. The CDR3 covers 14 residues. The CDR3 loop is CASSGAGGNTEAFF. CDR3 coding DNA: TGTGCCAGCAGCGGAGCGGGGGGTAACACTGAAGCTTTCTTT.

This clonotype was observed once. The chain uses TRBV24-1 and TRBJ2-6; 10 bases agree with TRBD1. Germline values: CDR1 KGHDR, CDR2 SFDVKD. The CDR3 is made up of 18 amino acids. The ends lost 7 bases at V and 0 bases at J; junction bases unmatched: 8. CDR3 bases: TGTGCCACCAGCCCAAGGGACAGGGGCGGCTCTGGGGCCAACGTCCTGACTTTC. Protein sequence: CATSPRDRGGSGANVLTF.

This clonotype was found once. The CDR3: CAWKALSGGGYTF. CDR3 DNA: TGTGCCTGGAAGGCATTGTCGGGGGGGGGCTACACCTTC. The V and J genes are TRBV30 and TRBJ1-2; D is perhaps TRBD1 (5 bases). CDR1 and CDR2 (germline): GTSNPN, SVGIG (reference sequence). The CDR3 is made up of 13 amino acids. V lost 4 bases and J lost 8, with 17 bases in between.

In this sample, this clonotype turned up many times. The gene calls are TRBV6-5 and TRBJ1-3; no clear D gene. Per germline, CDR1 MNHEY and CDR2 SVGAGI. V shed 0 bases and J shed 0 bases, with 12 bases lying between them. The CDR3 covers 17 residues. The CDR3 protein is CASSYSAAAASGNTIYF. The CDR3 DNA sequence: TGTGCCAGCAGTTACTCGGCAGCCGCCGCCTCTGGAAACACCATATATTTT.

This clonotype came up once. The V gene is TRBV10-3, the J gene TRBJ2-5; possibly TRBD1 for D (6 bases). Germline lookup yields CDR1 ENHRY and CDR2 SYGVKD. Trimming pared 3 bases from V and 1 base from J, leaving 21 bases between. There are 18 residues in the CDR3. The CDR3 DNA is TGTGCCATCAGTGACCCGATTAGGGACCCAGGGGTCCAAGAGACCCAGTACTTC. It encodes CAISDPIRDPGVQETQYF.

The V call is TRBV11-2, the J call TRBJ1-6, with D uncertain. V was pared by 3 bases and J by 0 bases, with 12 bases between. CDR1 is SGHAT, CDR2 FQNNGV, per germline. The CDR3 sequence is 17 residues long. The CDR3 region is CASSLKLGGSYNSPLHF. The CDR3 DNA follows: TGTGCCAGCAGCTTGAAATTGGGCGGCTCCTATAATTCACCCCTCCACTTT.

V usage is TRBV19 and J usage is TRBJ2-1; D is perhaps TRBD2 (5 bases). CDR3 length: 14 amino acids. Germline values: CDR1 LNHDA, CDR2 SQIVND (reference sequence). Trimming left V 10 bases short and J 0 bases short, with 13 bases between. The CDR3 spells CATGYGSSYNEQFF. The CDR3 bases are TGTGCCACGGGGTACGGAAGCTCCTACAATGAGCAGTTCTTC.

This clonotype occurred a few times. The chain combines TRBV6-1 with TRBJ2-3, with 10 bases identical to TRBD1. V shed 4 bases and J 5 bases; nucleotides not matched to a gene: 3. Germline V CDR1 and CDR2: MNHNS, SASEGT. The CDR3 consists of 14 residues. CDR3: CASSGDRGRDTQYF. As DNA, the CDR3 is TGTGCCAGCAGTGGGGACAGGGGAAGAGATACGCAGTATTTT.

The CDR3 DNA is TGTGCCAGCACAGGGATCATAGCCAAAAACATTCAGTACTTC. This gives the protein CASTGIIAKNIQYF. The J gene is TRBJ2-4, the V gene TRBV11-2; D might be TRBD1 (5 bases). Trimming cost V 7 bases and J 0 bases, with 10 bases left between them. Germline V CDR1 and CDR2: SGHAT, FQNNGV. The CDR3 runs to 14 residues.